This T cell receptor (beta chain) was captured in a study of T cell changes during pregnancy in multiple sclerosis. The protocol was immunoSEQ multiplex PCR, while the TCRdb copy is restricted to in-frame clones and leaves out a portion. Of around 40,000 clones in the sample, 80% to 90% were seen once. The clonotype was recovered from a female donor with multiple sclerosis, enrolled in a pregnancy study. The source material was CD4+ T cells from peripheral blood mononuclear cells, sampled in the first trimester of pregnancy.

The CDR3 sequence is CASSLGSTGTATNEKLFF. The CDR3 nucleotides are TGTGCCAGCAGCTTAGGATCGACAGGGACAGCAACTAATGAAAAACTGTTTTTT. The rearrangement uses TRBV7-9 and TRBJ1-4; 7 bases fit TRBD1. CDR3 length: 18 residues. Germline V gives CDR1 SEHNR, CDR2 FQNEAQ (reference sequence). V gave up 1 base and J gave up 0 bases; unmatched junction bases: 8. The variable domain in full, with the rest retrieved from reference TRBV7-9 and TRBJ1-4, is DTGVSQNPRHKITKRGQNVTFRCDPISEHNRLYWYRQTLGQGPEFLTYFQNEAQLEKSRLLSDRFSAERPKGSFSTLEIQRTEQGDSAMYLCASSLGSTGTATNEKLFFGSGTQLSVL.